The T cell receptor (beta chain) described here comes from a study of spatial heterogeneity in lung cancer. On the study more broadly: Those follow-up PBMC samples that were available underwent sequencing, at a median interval of about 2 years following resection. Detection consistently captured more beta-chain sequences than alpha-chain sequences. Raw reads contained each unique TCR and UMI combination more than ten times on average.

Every TCR cDNA molecule carried a tag that served as a unique molecular identifier. MiXCR, applied by TCRdb to the 5' RACE reads, yields one record per CDR3 protein. Of some 120,000 distinct CDR3 sequences listed, 12% are singletons. Time point: blood at routine non-recurrence follow-up after resection. Whole RNA, which was extracted from tumor, nontumor lung tissue or frozen PBMC, was sequenced without any cell sorting. The CDR3 spans 13 residues. The ends were cut back, 4 bases at V and 7 bases at J, with 12 bases in the middle. Germline V gene sequence: CDR1 SGHRS, CDR2 YFSETQ. The TCR comes from a male donor with early-stage non-small cell lung cancer. The input for sequencing was PBMCs, taken at follow-up. The chain carries TRBV5-1 and TRBJ2-1; TRBD2 is a possible D gene (6 bases). The CDR3 DNA is TGCGCCAGCAGCGTCCGGGACTTTAATGAGCAGTTCTTC. Translated: CASSVRDFNEQFF. Drawing the rest from reference TRBV5-1 and TRBJ2-1, the complete variable domain is KAGVTQTPRYLIKTRGQQVTLSCSPISGHRSVSWYQQTPGQGLQFLFEYFSETQRNKGNFPGRFSGRQFSNSRSEMNVSTLELGDSALYLCASSVRDFNEQFFGPGTRLTVL.